This is a list of T cell receptor beta chains from one sample in a study of patients and donors after allogeneic stem cell transplantation. TCRdb re-derived calls from the RT-PCR reads in MiXCR, one entry per CDR3 protein. The repertoire includes tens of thousands of distinct CDR3 sequences, around 48% of them detected once, and more than 55% sits in the top ten. Sequenced material: blood, either unsorted or a sorted T cell fraction (not recorded which). These receptors all come from a human donor who was either an allogeneic HSCT recipient or a stem cell or donor lymphocyte infusion donor (not recorded which). It is not recorded whose cells these are; they may come from a transplant donor. The CDR3 runs from the conserved cysteine through the conserved F or W. A D gene is named only where the DNA matches it firmly. Expanded clones are given a class, and other clones once, few, many or no size at all.

.	TRBJ2-1	TRBV20-1	.	TGCAGTGCTAGAGATCAAGACTGGGACAATGAGCAGTTCTTC	CSARDQDWDNEQFF
.	TRBJ1-2	TRBV29-1	.	TGCAGCGTTGTACGGGAAGCCGTTAGGGGCTACACCTTC	CSVVREAVRGYTF
TRBD2	TRBJ2-1	TRBV12-3/TRBV12-4	.	TGTGCCAGCAGTTTTGGGGGGGGGAATGAGCAGTTCTTC	CASSFGGGNEQFF
.	TRBJ1-2	TRBV6-4	.	TGTGCCAGCAGTCCCACCCGTACCGTGGATGGCTACACCTTC	CASSPTRTVDGYTF
.	TRBJ1-2	TRBV27	.	TGTGCCAGCAGTTTTGGGAAGTCCTATGGCTACACCTTC	CASSFGKSYGYTF
TRBD2	TRBJ2-2	TRBV12-3/TRBV12-4	.	TGTGCCAGCAGCCTAACTAGCGGGAGTCATACCGGGGAGCTGTTTTTT	CASSLTSGSHTGELFF
.	TRBJ1-3	TRBV12-3/TRBV12-4	.	TGTGCCAGCAGTTTTTGGGGAAACACCATATATTTT	CASSFWGNTIYF
.	TRBJ1-2	TRBV20-1	.	TGCAGTGCTAGGATCAAAGCGCATGGCTACACCTTC	CSARIKAHGYTF
.	TRBJ1-1	TRBV6-5	.	TGTGCCAGCAGTCCCTTGGGGAGATCTGAAGCTTTCTTT	CASSPLGRSEAFF
.	TRBJ1-2	TRBV7-8	.	TGTGCCAGCAGCCTCGGCAGGGGATGGTATGGCTACACCTTC	CASSLGRGWYGYTF
.	TRBJ1-1	TRBV5-1	.	TGCGCCAGCAGCTTTTCGGGGGAGGGGACTGAAGCTTTCTTT	CASSFSGEGTEAFF
TRBD2	TRBJ2-1	TRBV11-2	.	TGTGCCAGCAGCTTAGCACTAGCGGGGTCCTACAATGAGCAGTTCTTC	CASSLALAGSYNEQFF
.	TRBJ1-1	TRBV9	.	TGTGCCAGCAGCAGTCAGGGGATGAGGGCTTTCTTT	CASSSQGMRAFF
TRBD1	TRBJ1-5	TRBV7-2	.	TGTGCCAGCAGCTTACAGGGGGTTAGCAATCAGCCCCAGCATTTT	CASSLQGVSNQPQHF
.	TRBJ1-6	TRBV7-2	.	TGCGCCAGCAGCCCCCTTAGCAGCAATTCACCCCTCCACTTT	CASSPLSSNSPLHF
TRBD1	TRBJ1-5	TRBV10-3	few	TGTGCCAGCGGAACAGGGGGCCTCAATCAGCCCCAGCATTTT	CASGTGGLNQPQHF
.	TRBJ2-1	TRBV29-1	.	TGCAGCGTTCGACAGGGAGGCAATGAGCAGTTCTTC	CSVRQGGNEQFF
.	TRBJ1-1	TRBV12-3/TRBV12-4	.	TGTGCCAGCAGTTTAGGTGGGGATCTGAACACTGAAGCTTTCTTT	CASSLGGDLNTEAFF